One and the same sample provided the 5 T cell receptor beta chains below, sequenced in a study of hypomethylating agent response in myelodysplastic syndrome. Sequencing was performed with immunoSEQ multiplex PCR; in TCRdb, only in-frame clones are kept and a portion is missing. The sample yields about 2,800 clones, under 90% seen once. Here the sequenced sample was bone marrow, taken before or after starting hypomethylating agent treatment for myelodysplastic syndrome (not recorded which). These receptors originate from a human donor with myelodysplastic syndrome.

The chain is built from TRBV9 and TRBJ2-1; D gene uncertain. The CDR3 contains 14 residues. V was cut by 6 bases and J by 2 bases, with 12 bases left in between. Germline V lookup: CDR1 SGDLS, CDR2 YYNGEE. The CDR3 DNA reads TGTGCCAGCACCCTCGGCGGCACCTACAATGAGCAGTTCTTC. Encoded protein: CASTLGGTYNEQFF. Based on the CDR3 plus reference TRBV9 and TRBJ2-1, the full variable domain is DSGVTQTPKHLITATGQRVTLRCSPRSGDLSVYWYQQSLDQGLQFLIQYYNGEERAKGNILERFSAQQFPDLHSELNLSSLELGDSALYFCASTLGGTYNEQFFGPGTRLTVL.

The chain uses TRBV7-7 and TRBJ2-7; 8 bases are shared with TRBD2. Germline lookup yields CDR1 SSHAT and CDR2 FNYEAQ (reference sequence). V gave up 1 base and J gave up 5 bases; unmatched junction bases: 7. There are 15 residues in the CDR3. CDR3 region: CASSLGTSSTDEQYF. The CDR3 coding sequence is TGTGCCAGCAGCTTAGGGACTAGCTCAACCGACGAGCAGTACTTC.

The chain recombines TRBV19 with TRBJ2-7, with TRBD2 matching 14 bases. Germline assignment: CDR1 LNHDA and CDR2 SQIVND (reference sequence). Trimming took 4 bases from V and 6 from J; bases not matched to a gene: 8. This CDR3 is 16 amino acids long. CDR3 sequence: CASSTRRLAGGREQYF. The CDR3 DNA reads TGTGCCAGTAGTACTCGACGACTAGCGGGGGGGCGCGAGCAGTACTTC.

This rearrangement joins TRBV29-1 to TRBJ1-1; D possibly corresponds to TRBD1 (6 bases). Trimming took off 5 bases at V and 0 bases at J, with 10 bases between the two ends. The CDR3 contains 13 residues. Germline loops: CDR1 SQVTM, CDR2 ANQGSEA. The CDR3 here is CSVRQALNTEAFF. The CDR3, as DNA: TGCAGCGTTCGACAGGCCTTGAACACTGAAGCTTTCTTT.

The chain recombines TRBV5-1 with TRBJ2-2; TRBD2 might be the D (6 bases). The CDR3 sequence is 12 residues long. Germline CDR1 and CDR2: SGHRS and YFSETQ. Trimming stripped 5 bases from V and 4 bases from J, with 6 bases between. CDR3 nucleotides: TGCGCCAGCAGGGGAGGCACCGGGGAGCTGTTTTTT. Protein sequence: CASRGGTGELFF.